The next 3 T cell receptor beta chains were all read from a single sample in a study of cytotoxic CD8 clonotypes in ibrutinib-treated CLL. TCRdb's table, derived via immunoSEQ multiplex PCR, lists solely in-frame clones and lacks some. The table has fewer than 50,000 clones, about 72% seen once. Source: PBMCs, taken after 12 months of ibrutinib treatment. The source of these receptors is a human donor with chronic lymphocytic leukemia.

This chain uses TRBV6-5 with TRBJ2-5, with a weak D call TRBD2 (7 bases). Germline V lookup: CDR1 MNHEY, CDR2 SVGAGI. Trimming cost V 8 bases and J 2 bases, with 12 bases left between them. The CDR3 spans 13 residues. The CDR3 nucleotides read TGTGCCAGCGGGGAGGGGGTTCAAGAGACCCAGTACTTC. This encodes CASGEGVQETQYF.

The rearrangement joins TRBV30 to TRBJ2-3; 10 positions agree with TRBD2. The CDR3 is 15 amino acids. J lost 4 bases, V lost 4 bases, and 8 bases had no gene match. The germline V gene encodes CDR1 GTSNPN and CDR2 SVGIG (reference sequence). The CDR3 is CAWTLGSGRADTQYF. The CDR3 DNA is TGTGCCTGGACTCTAGGAAGCGGGAGGGCAGATACGCAGTATTTT.

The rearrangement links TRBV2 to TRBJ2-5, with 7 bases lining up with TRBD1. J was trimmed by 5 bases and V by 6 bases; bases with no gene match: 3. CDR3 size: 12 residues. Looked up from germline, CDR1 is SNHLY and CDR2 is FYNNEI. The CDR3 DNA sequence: TGTGCCAGCAGCCAGACAGGGGAGACCCAGTACTTC. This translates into CASSQTGETQYF.